This T cell receptor (beta chain) originates from a study of blood T cells in healthy people across ages. Notes on the study in general: It was not known whether donors were CMV positive (a possible confounder of expanded clonotype changes). TCR beta diversity correlated strongly with naive T cell percentage. Per-million-T-cell TCR beta diversity fell roughly linearly with age.

On this clonotype: Its antigen remains unknown.

The CDR3 is 15 residues long. V was pared by 4 bases and J by 2 bases, with 16 bases between. The V gene's germline CDR1 is SGHDT and CDR2 YYEEEE. Using a J-beta primer mix together with a sample-barcoded 5' primer, a second PCR was run for about 7 to 12 cycles. TCRdb used MiXCR to reprocess the 5' RACE reads, holding one entry per CDR3 protein. The table shows some 760,000 distinct CDR3 sequences, with just under 25% occurring only once. These sequences were also reported in another study, on T cells of mothers and their children. This second study notes: The sample comes from fewer than ten healthy Caucasian donors: mothers and children.

Sequencing was performed on blood. The V gene is TRBV5-6, the J gene TRBJ2-7, with D perhaps matching TRBD2 (6 bases). The TCR originated in a boy between 10 and 17 years old in good health. The CDR3, as DNA: TGTGCCAGCAGCCTTGACGGGACTCTACCCTACGAGCAGTACTTC. It yields the protein CASSLDGTLPYEQYF.